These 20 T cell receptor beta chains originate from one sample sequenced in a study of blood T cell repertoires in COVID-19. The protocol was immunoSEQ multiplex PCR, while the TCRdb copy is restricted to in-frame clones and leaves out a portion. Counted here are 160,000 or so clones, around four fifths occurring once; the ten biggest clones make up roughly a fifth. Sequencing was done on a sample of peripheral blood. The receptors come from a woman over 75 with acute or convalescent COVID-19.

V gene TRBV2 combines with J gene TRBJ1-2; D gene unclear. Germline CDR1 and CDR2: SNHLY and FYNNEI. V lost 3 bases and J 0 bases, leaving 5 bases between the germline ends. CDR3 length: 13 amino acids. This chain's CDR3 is CASSDPSNYGYTF. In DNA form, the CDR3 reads TGTGCCAGCAGTGACCCATCTAACTATGGCTACACCTTC.

This chain's CDR3 is CAISRWGPSNEQFF. Here the CDR3 DNA reads TGTGCCATCTCCCGGTGGGGGCCGAGCAATGAGCAGTTCTTC. J is TRBJ2-1 and V is TRBV10-3; D possibly corresponds to TRBD1 (6 bases). The CDR3 covers 14 residues. The germline CDR1 and CDR2 sequences are ENHRY and SYGVKD. The ends were cut back, 8 bases at V and 6 bases at J, with 17 bases in the middle.

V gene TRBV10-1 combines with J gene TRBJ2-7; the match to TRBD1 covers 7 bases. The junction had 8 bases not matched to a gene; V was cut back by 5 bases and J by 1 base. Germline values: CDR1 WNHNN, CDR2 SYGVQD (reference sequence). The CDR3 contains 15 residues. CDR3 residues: CASSPTGVESYEQYF. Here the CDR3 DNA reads TGCGCCAGCAGTCCCACAGGGGTAGAATCCTACGAGCAGTACTTC.

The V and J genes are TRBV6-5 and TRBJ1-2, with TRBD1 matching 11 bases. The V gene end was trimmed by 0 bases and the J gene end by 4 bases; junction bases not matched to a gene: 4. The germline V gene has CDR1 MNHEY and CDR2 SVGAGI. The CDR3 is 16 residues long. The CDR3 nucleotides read TGTGCCAGCAGTTACTCAAGGGACAGGGGGGGCTATGGCTACACCTTC. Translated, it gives CASSYSRDRGGYGYTF.

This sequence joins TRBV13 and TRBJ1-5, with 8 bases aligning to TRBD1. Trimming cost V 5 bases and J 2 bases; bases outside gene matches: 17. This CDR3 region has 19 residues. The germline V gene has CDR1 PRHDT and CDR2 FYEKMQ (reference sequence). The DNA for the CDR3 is TGTGCCAGCAGCCCCCAGGCACGACAGGGGACCTACGGCAATCAGCCCCAGCATTTT. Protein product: CASSPQARQGTYGNQPQHF.

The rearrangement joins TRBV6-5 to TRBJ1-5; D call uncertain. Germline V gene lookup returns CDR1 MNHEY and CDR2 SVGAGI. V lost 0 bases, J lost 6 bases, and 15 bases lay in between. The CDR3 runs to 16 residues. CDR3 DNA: TGTGCCAGCAGTTACTCGAGCTCTCAACGTGGTCAGCCCCAGCATTTT. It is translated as CASSYSSSQRGQPQHF.

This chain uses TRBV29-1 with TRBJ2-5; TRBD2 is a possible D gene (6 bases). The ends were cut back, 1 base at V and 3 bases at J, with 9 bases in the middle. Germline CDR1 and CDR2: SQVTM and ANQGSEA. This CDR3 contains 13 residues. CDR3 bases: TGCAGCGTTGAAGGGGGGGTTGAAGAGACCCAGTACTTC. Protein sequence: CSVEGGVEETQYF.

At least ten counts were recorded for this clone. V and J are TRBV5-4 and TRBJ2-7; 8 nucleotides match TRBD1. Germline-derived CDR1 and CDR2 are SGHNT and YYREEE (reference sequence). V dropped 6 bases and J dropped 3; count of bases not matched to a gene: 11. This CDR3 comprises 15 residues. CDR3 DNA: TGTGCCAGCACGGCATCCGGGACAGGTCTCTACGAGCAGTACTTC. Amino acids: CASTASGTGLYEQYF.

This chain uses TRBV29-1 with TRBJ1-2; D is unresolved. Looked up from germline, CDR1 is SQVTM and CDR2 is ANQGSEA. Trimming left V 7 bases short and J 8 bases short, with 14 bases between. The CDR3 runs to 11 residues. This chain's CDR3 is CSGRETGGYTF. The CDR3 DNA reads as TGCAGCGGTCGGGAGACGGGAGGCTACACCTTC.

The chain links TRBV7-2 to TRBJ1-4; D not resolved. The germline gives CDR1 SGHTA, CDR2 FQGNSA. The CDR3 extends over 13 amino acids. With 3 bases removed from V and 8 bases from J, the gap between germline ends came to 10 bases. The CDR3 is CASSFNLQEKLFF. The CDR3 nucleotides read TGTGCCAGCAGCTTTAATCTACAGGAAAAACTGTTTTTT.

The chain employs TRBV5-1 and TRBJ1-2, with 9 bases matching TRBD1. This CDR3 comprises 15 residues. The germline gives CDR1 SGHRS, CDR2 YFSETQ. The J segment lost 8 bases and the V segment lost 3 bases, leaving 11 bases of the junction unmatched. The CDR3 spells CASSYSIGQGNGYTF. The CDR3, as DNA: TGCGCCAGCAGCTACTCCATAGGACAGGGGAACGGCTACACCTTC.

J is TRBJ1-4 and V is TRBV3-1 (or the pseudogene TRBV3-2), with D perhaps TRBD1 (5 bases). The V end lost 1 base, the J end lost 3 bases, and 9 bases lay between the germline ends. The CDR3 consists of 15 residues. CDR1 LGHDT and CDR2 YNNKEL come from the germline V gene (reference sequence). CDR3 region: CASSQAWGANEKLFF. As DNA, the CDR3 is TGTGCCAGCAGCCAAGCCTGGGGCGCTAATGAAAAACTGTTTTTT.

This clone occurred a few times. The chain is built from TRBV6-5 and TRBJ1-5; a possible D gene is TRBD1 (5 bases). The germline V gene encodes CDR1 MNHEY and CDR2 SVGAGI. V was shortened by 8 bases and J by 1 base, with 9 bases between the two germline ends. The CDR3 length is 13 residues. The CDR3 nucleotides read TGTGCCAGCGGAGACAGAAGCAATCAGCCCCAGCATTTT. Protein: CASGDRSNQPQHF.

The CDR3 is CASGPGQGAPGNTIYF. In DNA, the CDR3 is TGTGCTAGTGGCCCCGGACAGGGAGCACCTGGAAACACCATATATTTT. The J gene is TRBJ1-3, the V gene TRBV12-5; 8 nucleotides line up with TRBD1. Unmatched junction bases numbered 9, after V lost 6 bases and J lost 2 bases. The CDR3 spans 16 residues. Germline loops: CDR1 LGHNT, CDR2 FRNRAP.

CDR3 bases: TGCGCCAGCAGCTTTTCTCGTCGGGGCACTGAAGCTTTCTTT. Its protein is CASSFSRRGTEAFF. The genes are TRBV4-1 and TRBJ1-1; D gene ambiguous. Germline V gene data show CDR1 as MGHRA and CDR2 as YSYEKL. V dropped 5 bases and J dropped 4 bases, with 14 bases sitting between them. This CDR3 has 14 amino acids.

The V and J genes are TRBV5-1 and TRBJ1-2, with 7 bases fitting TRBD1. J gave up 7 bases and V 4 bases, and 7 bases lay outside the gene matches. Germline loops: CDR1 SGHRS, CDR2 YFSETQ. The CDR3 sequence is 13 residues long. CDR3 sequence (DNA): TGCGCCAGCAGCCCAGGGGGAATCGGTGGCTACACCTTC. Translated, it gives CASSPGGIGGYTF.

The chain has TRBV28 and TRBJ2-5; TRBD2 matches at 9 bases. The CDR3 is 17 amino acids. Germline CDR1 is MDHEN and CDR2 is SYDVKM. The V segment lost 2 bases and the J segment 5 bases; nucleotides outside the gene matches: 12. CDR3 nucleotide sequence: TGTGCCAGCAGTTTAAGTAAACGATGGCGGGGGGGGGAGACCCAGTACTTC. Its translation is CASSLSKRWRGGETQYF.

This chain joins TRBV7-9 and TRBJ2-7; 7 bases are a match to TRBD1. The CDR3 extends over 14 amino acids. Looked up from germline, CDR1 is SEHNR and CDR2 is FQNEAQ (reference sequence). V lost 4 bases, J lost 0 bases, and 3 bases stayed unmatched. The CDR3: CASSYGTVSYEQYF. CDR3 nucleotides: TGTGCCAGCAGCTACGGGACAGTCTCCTACGAGCAGTACTTC. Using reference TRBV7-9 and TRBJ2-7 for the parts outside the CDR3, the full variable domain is DTGVSQNPRHKITKRGQNVTFRCDPISEHNRLYWYRQTLGQGPEFLTYFQNEAQLEKSRLLSDRFSAERPKGSFSTLEIQRTEQGDSAMYLCASSYGTVSYEQYFGPGTRLTVT.

CDR3 sequence: CASSRGLGYNQPQHF. CDR3 DNA: TGTGCCAGCAGCCGGGGGTTGGGCTACAATCAGCCCCAGCATTTT. V usage is TRBV7-2 and J usage is TRBJ1-5, with D possibly matching TRBD1 (5 bases). V shed 5 bases and J shed 3 bases, with 14 bases lying between them. The CDR3 has 15 amino acids. Germline CDR1 SGHTA, CDR2 FQGNSA.

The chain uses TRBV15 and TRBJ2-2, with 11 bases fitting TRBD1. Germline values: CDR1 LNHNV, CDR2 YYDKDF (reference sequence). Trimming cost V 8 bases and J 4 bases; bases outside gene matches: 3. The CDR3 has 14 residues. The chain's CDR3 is CATHGTGGTGELFF. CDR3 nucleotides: TGTGCCACCCACGGGACAGGGGGCACCGGGGAGCTGTTTTTT.